This TCR beta chain was found in a study of early T cells in non-severe SARS-CoV-2 infection. The wider study: Chains from this unsorted whole-blood bulk RNA could not be paired. Study conclusions and caveats: Reliance on VDJdb matching favored anti-spike CD8 responses; private and CD4 specificities were missed.

V lost 1 base to trimming and J lost 1 base, with 14 bases between them. The CDR3 is 17 residues long. The germline gives CDR1 SGHTA, CDR2 FQGNSA. Individual cDNA molecules were tagged with unique molecular identifiers, the study reported. Each CDR3 protein gets one entry after TCRdb re-called the 5' RACE reads with MiXCR. The data show nearly 30,000 distinct CDR3 sequences, under 6% seen once. This clonotype was counted many times. What it binds is unknown. The source material was whole blood. This sequence joins TRBV7-2 and TRBJ2-1; TRBD2 is a possible D gene (6 bases). This clonotype originated in an adult who was a healthcare worker with PCR-confirmed SARS-CoV-2 infection or an uninfected control (not recorded which). CDR3 region: CASSLVLAGLSYNEQFF. The CDR3 nucleotides read TGTGCCAGCAGCTTAGTTCTAGCCGGACTATCCTACAATGAGCAGTTCTTC.